This entry describes one T cell receptor beta chain. The sample holds one count of this clone. What this receptor recognizes is not known. No much larger clonotype is one base removed from it; base qualities were not supplied. In the prospective study, participants were roughly 18 to 100 years old, resided in 25 or so geographic areas of the United States, and were enrolled through a virtual design. In the prospective study, cohorts were assigned on the basis of participant-reported clinical history obtained from a screening survey and a study questionnaire. In the prospective study, mobile phlebotomists collected whole blood, serum and a nasopharyngeal or oropharyngeal swab from each participant. Over an approximately two-month period, participants in the prospective study had the option of providing additional blood draws and questionnaires. Blood samples from the prospective study were shipped frozen or at room temperature prior to DNA extraction.

This record comes from a study of blood T cell repertoires in COVID-19 (dated by TCRdb to about 2020). Study-level background: Samples from collaborators originated in the United States, Italy and Spain and spanned both the acute and convalescent phases of COVID-19. The material from the prospective study consisted of cDNA or gDNA derived from T cells, B-cell-depleted T cells, or PBMCs. Where available, HLA class I and class II types were taken from metadata supplied by the sample provider and were not determined by assay-based typing. The dataset comprised deeply sampled blood TCRbeta repertoires from subjects exposed to, actively infected with, or recovered from COVID-19. Sample metadata almost always included a de-identified subject ID, COVID-19 status, age in years and sex. Samples came from the ongoing ImmuneRACE study (first 160 participants) plus 1,254 subjects from 6 global collaborators. The repertoires were made available in a free public database intended to serve as a resource for research on the immune response to SARS-CoV-2.

What the authors observed across the whole study: The amount of clinical and demographic metadata varied by source and participant and was provided uncurated.

TCRbeta CDR3 regions were amplified from genomic DNA using the immunoSEQ Assay, a bias-controlled multiplex PCR. The authors' pipeline ran thus. Within the assay, amplification of reference gene primers was used to estimate how many nucleated cells each sample contained. To quantify the absolute abundance of each unique TCRbeta CDR3 rearrangement, sequence reads were collapsed and filtered. For each sample, productive Simpson clonality was calculated by taking the square root of Simpson's diversity index across productive rearrangements. TCRdb provides this immuneACCESS table in a form limited to in-frame rearrangements. Some clones are lacking; in checked studies, under half of them reflect an unresolved V gene, and why the rest are absent is not known. V and J calls and clone size are copied from that table; D and trimming were computed from the DNA. The sample table shows over 250,000 clones, and around four fifths are seen once. The top ten constitute 3.5% to 5% of the sample.

The TCR comes from a man aged 25-45 years with acute COVID-19. Material: PBMCs or T cells enriched from blood (not recorded which).

Here the CDR3 is given as CATGDRGEYNEQFF. The bases are TGTGCCACCGGAGACAGGGGAGAGTACAATGAGCAGTTCTTC. The chain is made from TRBV24-1 and TRBJ2-1; TRBD1 agrees with 8 junctional bases. V and J are trimmed by 9 bases and 4 bases, and the gene matches miss 7 bases of the junction. The germline V gene sets CDR1 to KGHDR and CDR2 to SFDVKD. The CDR3 spans 14 residues, from the cysteine through the phenylalanine. Kept here is only the CDR3 DNA, which spans 42 bases and is read in frame from base 1.